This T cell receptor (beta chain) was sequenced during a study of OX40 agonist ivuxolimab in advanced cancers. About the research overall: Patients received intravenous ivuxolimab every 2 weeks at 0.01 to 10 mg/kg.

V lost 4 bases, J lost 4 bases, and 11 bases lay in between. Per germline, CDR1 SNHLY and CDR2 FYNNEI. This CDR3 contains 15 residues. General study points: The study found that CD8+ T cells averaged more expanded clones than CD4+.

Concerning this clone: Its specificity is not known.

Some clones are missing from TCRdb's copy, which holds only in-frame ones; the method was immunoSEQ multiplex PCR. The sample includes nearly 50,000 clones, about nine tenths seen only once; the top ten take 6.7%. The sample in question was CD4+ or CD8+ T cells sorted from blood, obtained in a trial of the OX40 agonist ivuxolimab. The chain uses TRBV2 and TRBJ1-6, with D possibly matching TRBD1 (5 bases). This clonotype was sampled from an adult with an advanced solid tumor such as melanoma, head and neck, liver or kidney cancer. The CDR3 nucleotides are TGTGCCAGCAGTGTACAGGACTCTTATAATTCACCCCTCCACTTT. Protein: CASSVQDSYNSPLHF.